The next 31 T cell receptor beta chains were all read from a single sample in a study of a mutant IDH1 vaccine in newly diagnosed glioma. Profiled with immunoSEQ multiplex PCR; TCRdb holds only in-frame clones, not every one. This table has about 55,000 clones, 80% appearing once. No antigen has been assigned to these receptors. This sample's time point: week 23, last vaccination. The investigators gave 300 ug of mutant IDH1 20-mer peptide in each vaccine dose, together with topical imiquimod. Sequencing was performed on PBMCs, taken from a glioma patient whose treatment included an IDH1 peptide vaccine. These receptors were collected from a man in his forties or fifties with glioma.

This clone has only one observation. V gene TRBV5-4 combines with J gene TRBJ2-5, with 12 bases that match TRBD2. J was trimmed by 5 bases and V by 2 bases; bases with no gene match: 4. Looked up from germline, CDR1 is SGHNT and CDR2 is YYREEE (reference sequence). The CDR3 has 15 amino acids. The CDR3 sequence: CASSFRLAGEETQYF. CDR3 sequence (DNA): TGTGCCAGCAGCTTCCGACTAGCGGGGGAGGAGACCCAGTACTTC.

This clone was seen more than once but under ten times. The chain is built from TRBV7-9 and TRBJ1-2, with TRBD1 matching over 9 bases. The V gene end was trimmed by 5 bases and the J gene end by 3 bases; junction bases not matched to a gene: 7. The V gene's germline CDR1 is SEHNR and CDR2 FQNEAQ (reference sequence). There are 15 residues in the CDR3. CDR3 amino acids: CASSPRDRAYYGYTF. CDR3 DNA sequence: TGTGCCAGCAGCCCCCGGGACAGGGCTTACTATGGCTACACCTTC.

CDR3 residues: CASRPTGGGNTEAFF. DNA of the CDR3: TGTGCCAGCAGACCGACAGGGGGCGGGAACACTGAAGCTTTCTTT. The rearrangement joins TRBV2 to TRBJ1-1, with 10 nucleotides matching TRBD1. This CDR3 has 15 amino acids. The germline V gene has CDR1 SNHLY and CDR2 FYNNEI. J gave up 1 base and V 6 bases, and 5 bases lay outside the gene matches.

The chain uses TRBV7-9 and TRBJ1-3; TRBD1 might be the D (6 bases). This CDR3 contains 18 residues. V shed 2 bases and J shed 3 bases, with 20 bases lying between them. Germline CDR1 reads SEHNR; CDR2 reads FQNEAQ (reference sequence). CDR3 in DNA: TGTGCCAGCAGCTTAAGGGGGGGATCGGGGTCTCTTGGAAACACCATATATTTT. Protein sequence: CASSLRGGSGSLGNTIYF.

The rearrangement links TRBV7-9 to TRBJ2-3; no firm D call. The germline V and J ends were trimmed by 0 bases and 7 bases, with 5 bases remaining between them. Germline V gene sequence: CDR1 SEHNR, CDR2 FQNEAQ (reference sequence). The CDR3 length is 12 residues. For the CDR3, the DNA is TGTGCCAGCAGCTTAGCAGGGAATACGCAGTATTTT. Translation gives CASSLAGNTQYF.

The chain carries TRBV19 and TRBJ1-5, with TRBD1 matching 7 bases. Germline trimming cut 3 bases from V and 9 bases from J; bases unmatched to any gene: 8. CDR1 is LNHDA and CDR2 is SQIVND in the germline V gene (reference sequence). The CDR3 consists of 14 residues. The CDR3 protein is CASSIPQGDAPQHF. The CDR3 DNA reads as TGTGCCAGTAGTATCCCCCAGGGGGATGCGCCCCAGCATTTT.

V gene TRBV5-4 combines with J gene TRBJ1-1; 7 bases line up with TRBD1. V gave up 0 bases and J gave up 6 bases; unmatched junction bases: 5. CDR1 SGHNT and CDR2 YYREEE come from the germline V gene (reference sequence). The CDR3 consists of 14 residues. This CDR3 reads CASSLGDRDPEAFF. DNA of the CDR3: TGTGCCAGCAGCTTGGGCGACAGGGACCCTGAAGCTTTCTTT.

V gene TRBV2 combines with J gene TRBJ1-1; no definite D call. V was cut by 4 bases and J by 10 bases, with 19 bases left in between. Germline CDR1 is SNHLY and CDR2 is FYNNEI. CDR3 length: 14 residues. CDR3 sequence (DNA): TGTGCCAGCAGTGTAAGCCTAGGGAGGAGAGGAGCTTTCTTT. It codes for CASSVSLGRRGAFF.

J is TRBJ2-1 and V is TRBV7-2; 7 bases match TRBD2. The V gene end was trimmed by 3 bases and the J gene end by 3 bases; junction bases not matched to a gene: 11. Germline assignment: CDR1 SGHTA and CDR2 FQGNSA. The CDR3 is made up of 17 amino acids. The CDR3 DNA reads TGTGCCAGCAGCTTTATCGTGGGGGGGACCCTCTACAATGAGCAGTTCTTC. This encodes CASSFIVGGTLYNEQFF. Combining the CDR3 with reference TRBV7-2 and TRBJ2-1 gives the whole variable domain GAGVSQSPSNKVTEKGKDVELRCDPISGHTALYWYRQSLGQGLEFLIYFQGNSAPDKSGLPSDRFSAERTGGSVSTLTIQRTQQEDSAVYLCASSFIVGGTLYNEQFFGPGTRLTVL.

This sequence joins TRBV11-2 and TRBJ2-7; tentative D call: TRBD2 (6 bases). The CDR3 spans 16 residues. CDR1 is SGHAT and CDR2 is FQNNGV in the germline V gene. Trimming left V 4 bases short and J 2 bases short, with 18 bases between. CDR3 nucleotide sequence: TGTGCCAGCAGCTCTCCCACCCTTGCGGGAACCTACGAGCAGTACTTC. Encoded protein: CASSSPTLAGTYEQYF.

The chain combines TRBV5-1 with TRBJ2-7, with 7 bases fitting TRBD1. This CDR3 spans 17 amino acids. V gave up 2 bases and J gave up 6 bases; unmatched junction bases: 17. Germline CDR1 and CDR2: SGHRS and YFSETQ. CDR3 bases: TGCGCCAGCAGCTTATACCCGACAGGGAGCCCCACCGCCGAGCAGTACTTC. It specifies CASSLYPTGSPTAEQYF.

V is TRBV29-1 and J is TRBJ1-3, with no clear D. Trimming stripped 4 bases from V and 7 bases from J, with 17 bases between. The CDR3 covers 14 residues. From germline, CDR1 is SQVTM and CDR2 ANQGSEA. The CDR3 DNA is TGCAGCGTTGTCGGGCCGGTAGGCTCGAACACCATATATTTT. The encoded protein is CSVVGPVGSNTIYF.

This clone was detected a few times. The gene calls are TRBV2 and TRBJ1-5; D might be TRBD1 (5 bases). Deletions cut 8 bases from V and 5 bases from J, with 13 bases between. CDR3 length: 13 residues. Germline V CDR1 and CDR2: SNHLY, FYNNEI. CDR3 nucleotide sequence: TGTGCCAGCTCACAGGCGGGATATCAGCCCCAGCATTTT. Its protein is CASSQAGYQPQHF.

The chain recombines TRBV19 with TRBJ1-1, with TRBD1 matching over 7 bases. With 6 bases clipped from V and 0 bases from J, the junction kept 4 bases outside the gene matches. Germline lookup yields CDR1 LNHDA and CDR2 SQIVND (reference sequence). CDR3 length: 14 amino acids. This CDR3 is CASRGTVMNTEAFF. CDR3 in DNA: TGTGCCAGTAGGGGGACAGTCATGAACACTGAAGCTTTCTTT.

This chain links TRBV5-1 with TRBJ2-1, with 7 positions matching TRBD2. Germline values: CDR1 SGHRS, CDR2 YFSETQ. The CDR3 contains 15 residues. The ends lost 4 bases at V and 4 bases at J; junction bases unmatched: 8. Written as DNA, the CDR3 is TGCGCCAGCAGCCCCAGTGCGGGGGAGTACAATGAGCAGTTCTTC. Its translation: CASSPSAGEYNEQFF.

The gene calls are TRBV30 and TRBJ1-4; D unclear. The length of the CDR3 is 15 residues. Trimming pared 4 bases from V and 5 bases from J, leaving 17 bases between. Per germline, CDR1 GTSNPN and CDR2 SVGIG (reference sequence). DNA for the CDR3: TGTGCCTGGACCGGCATTAACGGGCGGAATGAAAAACTGTTTTTT. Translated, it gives CAWTGINGRNEKLFF. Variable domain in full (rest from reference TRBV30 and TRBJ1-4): SQTIHQWPATLVQPVGSPLSLECTVEGTSNPNLYWYRQAAGRGLQLLFYSVGIGQISSEVPQNLSASRPQDRQFILSSKKLLLSDSGFYLCAWTGINGRNEKLFFGSGTQLSVL.

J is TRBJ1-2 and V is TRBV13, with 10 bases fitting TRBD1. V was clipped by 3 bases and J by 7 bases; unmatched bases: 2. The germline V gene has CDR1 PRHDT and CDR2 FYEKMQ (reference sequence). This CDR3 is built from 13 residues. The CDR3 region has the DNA TGTGCCAGCAGCTTCGACAGGGGGCTTGGCTACACCTTC. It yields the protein CASSFDRGLGYTF.

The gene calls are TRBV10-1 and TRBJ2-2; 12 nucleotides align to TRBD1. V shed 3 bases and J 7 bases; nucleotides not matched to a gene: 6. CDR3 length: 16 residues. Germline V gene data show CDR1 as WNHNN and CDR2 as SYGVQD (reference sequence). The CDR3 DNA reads TGCGCCAGCAGTGAAGGGGGACAGGGGGCCGTCGGGGAGCTGTTTTTT. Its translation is CASSEGGQGAVGELFF.

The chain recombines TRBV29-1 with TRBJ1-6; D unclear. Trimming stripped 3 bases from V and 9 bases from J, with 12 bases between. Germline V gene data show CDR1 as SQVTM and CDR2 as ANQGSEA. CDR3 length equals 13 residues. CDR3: CSVDHGLSSPLHF. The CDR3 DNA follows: TGCAGCGTTGATCACGGATTGTCTTCACCCCTCCACTTT.

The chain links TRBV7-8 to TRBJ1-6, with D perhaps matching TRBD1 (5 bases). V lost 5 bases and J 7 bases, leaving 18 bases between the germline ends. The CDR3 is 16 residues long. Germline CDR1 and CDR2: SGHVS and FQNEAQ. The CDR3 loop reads CASSQEAGVVNSPLHF. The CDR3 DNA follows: TGTGCCAGCAGCCAGGAGGCGGGGGTGGTAAATTCACCCCTCCACTTT.

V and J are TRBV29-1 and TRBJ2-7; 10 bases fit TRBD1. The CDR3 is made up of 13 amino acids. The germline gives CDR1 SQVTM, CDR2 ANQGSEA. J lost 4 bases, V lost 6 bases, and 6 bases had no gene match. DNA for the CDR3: TGCAGCGTGGAGACAGGGGGCCTATACGAGCAGTACTTC. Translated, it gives CSVETGGLYEQYF.

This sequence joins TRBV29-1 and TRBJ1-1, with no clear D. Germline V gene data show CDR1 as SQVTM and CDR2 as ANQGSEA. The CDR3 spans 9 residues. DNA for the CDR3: TGCAGAGGTAACCCTGAAGCTTTCTTT. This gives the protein CRGNPEAFF.

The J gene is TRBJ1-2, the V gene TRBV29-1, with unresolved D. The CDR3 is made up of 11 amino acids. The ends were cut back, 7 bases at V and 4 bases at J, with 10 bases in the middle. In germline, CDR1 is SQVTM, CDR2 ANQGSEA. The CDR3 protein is CSDYHPYGYTF. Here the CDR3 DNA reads TGCAGCGACTATCACCCCTATGGCTACACCTTC.

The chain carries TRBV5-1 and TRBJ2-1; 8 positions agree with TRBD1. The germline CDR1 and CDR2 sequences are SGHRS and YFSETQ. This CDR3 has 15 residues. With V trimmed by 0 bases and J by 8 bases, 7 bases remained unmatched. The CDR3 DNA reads TGCGCCAGCAGCTTGGAAACAGGGGGTGTCCATGAGCAGTTCTTC. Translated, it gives CASSLETGGVHEQFF.

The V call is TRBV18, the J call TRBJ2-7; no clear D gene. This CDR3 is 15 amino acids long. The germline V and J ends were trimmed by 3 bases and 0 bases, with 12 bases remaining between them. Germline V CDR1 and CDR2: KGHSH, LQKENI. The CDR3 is CASSPVRTSSYEQYF. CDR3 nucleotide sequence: TGTGCCAGCTCACCCGTACGGACGAGCTCCTACGAGCAGTACTTC.

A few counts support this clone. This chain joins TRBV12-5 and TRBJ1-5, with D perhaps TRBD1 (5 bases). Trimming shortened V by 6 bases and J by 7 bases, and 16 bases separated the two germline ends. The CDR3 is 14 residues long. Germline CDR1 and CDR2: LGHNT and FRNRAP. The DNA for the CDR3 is TGTGCTAGTGGGGGGGACGGGCGTCGACAGCCCCAGCATTTT. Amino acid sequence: CASGGDGRRQPQHF. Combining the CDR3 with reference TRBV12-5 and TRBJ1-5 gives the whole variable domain DARVTQTPRHKVTEMGQEVTMRCQPILGHNTVFWYRQTMMQGLELLAYFRNRAPLDDSGMPKDRFSAEMPDATLATLKIQPSEPRDSAVYFCASGGDGRRQPQHFGDGTRLSIL.

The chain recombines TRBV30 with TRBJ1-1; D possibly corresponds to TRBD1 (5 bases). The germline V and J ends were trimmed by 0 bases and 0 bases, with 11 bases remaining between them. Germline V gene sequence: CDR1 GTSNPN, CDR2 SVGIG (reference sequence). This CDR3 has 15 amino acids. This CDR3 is CAWSVPREMNTEAFF. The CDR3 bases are TGTGCCTGGAGTGTCCCCAGGGAAATGAACACTGAAGCTTTCTTT.

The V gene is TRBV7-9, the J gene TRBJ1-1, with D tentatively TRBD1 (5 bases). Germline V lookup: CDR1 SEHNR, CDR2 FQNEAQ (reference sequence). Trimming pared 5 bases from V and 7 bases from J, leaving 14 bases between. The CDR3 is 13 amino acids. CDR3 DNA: TGTGCCAGCAGCGAGGGACGGAACTTTGAAGCTTTCTTT. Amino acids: CASSEGRNFEAFF.

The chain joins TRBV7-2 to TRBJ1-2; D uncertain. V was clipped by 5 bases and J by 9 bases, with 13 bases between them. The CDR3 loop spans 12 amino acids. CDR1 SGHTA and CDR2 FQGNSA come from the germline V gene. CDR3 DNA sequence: TGTGCCAGCAGCCCAGGACCGGGTAGCTACACCTTC. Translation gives CASSPGPGSYTF.

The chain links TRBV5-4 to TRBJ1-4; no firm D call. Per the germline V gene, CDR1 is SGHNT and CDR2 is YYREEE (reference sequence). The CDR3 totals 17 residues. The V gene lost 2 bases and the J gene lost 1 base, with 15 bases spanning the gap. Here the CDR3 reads CASSFKGSELTNEKLFF. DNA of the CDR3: TGTGCCAGCAGCTTTAAGGGCTCAGAGTTAACTAATGAAAAACTGTTTTTT.

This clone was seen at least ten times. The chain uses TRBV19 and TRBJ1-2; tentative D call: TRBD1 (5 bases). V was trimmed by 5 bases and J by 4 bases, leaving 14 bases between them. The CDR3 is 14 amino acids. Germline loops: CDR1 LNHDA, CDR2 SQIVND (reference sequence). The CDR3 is CASSLIREGYGYTF. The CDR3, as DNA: TGTGCCAGTAGTCTCATCAGGGAGGGCTATGGCTACACCTTC.